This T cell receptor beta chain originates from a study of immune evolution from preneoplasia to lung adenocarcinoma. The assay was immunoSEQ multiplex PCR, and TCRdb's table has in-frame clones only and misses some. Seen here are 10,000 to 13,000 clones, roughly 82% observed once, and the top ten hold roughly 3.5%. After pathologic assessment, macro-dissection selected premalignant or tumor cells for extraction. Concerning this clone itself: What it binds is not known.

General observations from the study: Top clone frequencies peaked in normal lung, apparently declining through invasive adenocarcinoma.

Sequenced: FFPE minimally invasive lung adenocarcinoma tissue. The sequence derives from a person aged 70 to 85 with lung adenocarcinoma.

The CDR3 spells CASSRRDTDFEAFF. CDR3 sequence (DNA): TGCGCCAGCAGCCGTCGGGACACAGACTTTGAAGCTTTCTTT. The chain links TRBV4-1 to TRBJ1-1, with a weak D call TRBD1 (6 bases). The germline V gene has CDR1 MGHRA and CDR2 YSYEKL. The CDR3 totals 14 residues. Trimming took 4 bases from V and 7 from J, leaving 16 bases between them.